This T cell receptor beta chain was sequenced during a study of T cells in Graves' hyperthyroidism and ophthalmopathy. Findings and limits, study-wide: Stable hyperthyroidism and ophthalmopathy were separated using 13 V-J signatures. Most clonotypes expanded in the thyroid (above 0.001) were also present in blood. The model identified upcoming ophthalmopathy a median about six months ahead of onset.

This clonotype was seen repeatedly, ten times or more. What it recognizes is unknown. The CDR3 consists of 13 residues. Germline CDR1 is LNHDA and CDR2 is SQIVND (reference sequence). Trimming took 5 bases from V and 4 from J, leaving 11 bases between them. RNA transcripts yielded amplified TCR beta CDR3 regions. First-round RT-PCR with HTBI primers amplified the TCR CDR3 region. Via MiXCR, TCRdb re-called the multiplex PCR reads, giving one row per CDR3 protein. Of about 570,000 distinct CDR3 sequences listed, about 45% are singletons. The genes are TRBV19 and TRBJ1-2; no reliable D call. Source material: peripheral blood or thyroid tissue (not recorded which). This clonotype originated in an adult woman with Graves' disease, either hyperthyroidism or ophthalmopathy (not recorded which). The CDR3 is CASSLTQAYGYTF. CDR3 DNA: TGTGCCAGTAGTCTTACACAAGCCTATGGCTACACCTTC.